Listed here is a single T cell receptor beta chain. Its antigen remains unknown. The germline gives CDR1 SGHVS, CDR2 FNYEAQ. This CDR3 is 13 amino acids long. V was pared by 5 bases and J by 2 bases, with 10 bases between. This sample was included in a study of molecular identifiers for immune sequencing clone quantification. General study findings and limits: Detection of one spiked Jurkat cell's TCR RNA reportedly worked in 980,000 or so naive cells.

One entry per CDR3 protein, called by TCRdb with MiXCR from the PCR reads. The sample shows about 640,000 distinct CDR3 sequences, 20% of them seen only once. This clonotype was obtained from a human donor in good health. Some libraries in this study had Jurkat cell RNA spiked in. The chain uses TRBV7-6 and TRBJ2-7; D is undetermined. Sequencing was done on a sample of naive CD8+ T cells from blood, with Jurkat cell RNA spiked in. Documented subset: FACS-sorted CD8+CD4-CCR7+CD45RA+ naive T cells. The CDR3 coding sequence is TGTGCCAGCAGCCGCTTAAATGCCTACGAGCAGTACTTC. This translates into CASSRLNAYEQYF.